One and the same sample provided the 17 T cell receptor beta chains below, sequenced in a study of Tregs in tolerant kidney transplant recipients. Clones were read by immunoSEQ multiplex PCR, and TCRdb kept only the in-frame ones, dropping some. This sample has roughly 250,000 clones, with 80% to 85% found just once. Specimen: CD4+ T cells from blood. These receptors were collected from a human donor in good health.

This rearrangement joins TRBV6-5 to TRBJ1-5; 9 positions match TRBD1. The junction had 13 bases not matched to a gene; V was cut back by 5 bases and J by 11 bases. Looked up from germline, CDR1 is MNHEY and CDR2 is SVGAGI. The CDR3 contains 15 residues. The CDR3 loop reads CASSPRDRVPSSQHF. The CDR3 DNA is TGTGCCAGCAGTCCCCGGGACAGGGTTCCTTCGTCCCAGCATTTT.

The genes are TRBV7-8 and TRBJ2-7, with TRBD1 matching 9 bases. The CDR3 is 15 residues long. In germline, CDR1 is SGHVS, CDR2 FQNEAQ. Trimming cost V 5 bases and J 2 bases; bases outside gene matches: 7. CDR3 sequence: CASSLRTGATYEQYF. CDR3 nucleotides: TGTGCCAGCAGCCTACGGACAGGGGCGACCTACGAGCAGTACTTC.

This chain joins TRBV7-9 and TRBJ1-4; D is undetermined. The germline V gene encodes CDR1 SEHNR and CDR2 FQNEAQ (reference sequence). Trimming cost V 3 bases and J 3 bases, with 2 bases left between them. The CDR3 covers 12 residues. The CDR3 DNA is TGTGCCAGCAGCTTCCCTAATGAAAAACTGTTTTTT. Its translation: CASSFPNEKLFF.

The chain has TRBV27 and TRBJ1-5, with D unresolved. Germline assignment: CDR1 MNHEY and CDR2 SMNVEV (reference sequence). The CDR3 has 16 residues. Trimming stripped 3 bases from V and 1 base from J, with 13 bases between. The CDR3 loop is CASSLWPLGSNQPQHF. CDR3 bases: TGTGCCAGCAGTTTGTGGCCGCTCGGAAGCAATCAGCCCCAGCATTTT.

The chain links TRBV11-2 to TRBJ1-5, with D maybe TRBD1 (6 bases). The ends were cut back, 5 bases at V and 2 bases at J, with 7 bases in the middle. The CDR3 length is 13 residues. Germline V gene sequence: CDR1 SGHAT, CDR2 FQNNGV. The CDR3, as DNA: TGTGCCAGCAGCGCAGGGGGCAATCAGCCCCAGCATTTT. Protein product: CASSAGGNQPQHF.

The count of this clone is one. V and J are TRBV19 and TRBJ1-5; D unclear. Germline CDR1 LNHDA, CDR2 SQIVND (reference sequence). CDR3 length: 17 amino acids. Trimming left V 8 bases short and J 0 bases short, with 20 bases between. CDR3: CASGLGSEAYSNQPQHF. As DNA, the CDR3 is TGTGCCAGTGGTCTGGGCAGCGAGGCTTATAGCAATCAGCCCCAGCATTTT.

The CDR3 reads CATSSLYRQNIQYF. CDR3 coding DNA: TGTGCCACCAGCAGCTTGTACAGACAAAACATTCAGTACTTC. The rearrangement joins TRBV15 to TRBJ2-4; D remains ambiguous. Deletions cut 3 bases from V and 5 bases from J, with 11 bases between. This CDR3 region has 14 residues. CDR1 LNHNV and CDR2 YYDKDF come from the germline V gene (reference sequence).

The V call is TRBV10-3, the J call TRBJ1-1; unclear D gene. The length of the CDR3 is 14 residues. CDR1 ENHRY and CDR2 SYGVKD come from the germline V gene. Trimming cost V 3 bases and J 5 bases, with 13 bases left between them. CDR3 bases: TGTGCCATCAGTGAAGCCTCTCCCCTTACTGAAGCTTTCTTT. Protein: CAISEASPLTEAFF.

This chain joins TRBV6-6 and TRBJ1-1, with TRBD1 identical over 7 bases. Per the germline V gene, CDR1 is MNHNY and CDR2 is SVGAGI (reference sequence). CDR3 size: 13 residues. V lost 6 bases, J lost 6 bases, and 7 bases stayed unmatched. The CDR3 sequence is CASRTGQSAEAFF. The CDR3, as DNA: TGTGCCAGCAGAACGGGACAGAGCGCTGAAGCTTTCTTT.

The rearrangement uses TRBV5-4 and TRBJ2-3; possible D gene TRBD1, 6 bases. The V gene's germline CDR1 is SGHNT and CDR2 YYREEE (reference sequence). The CDR3 spans 14 residues. V shed 4 bases and J shed 1 base, with 10 bases lying between them. CDR3 DNA: TGTGCCAGCAGCCCCGCAGGGGGCACAGATACGCAGTATTTT. Its translation is CASSPAGGTDTQYF.

The CDR3: CASSPTRLNTEAFF. For the CDR3, the DNA is TGTGCCAGCTCACCTACTCGGCTTAACACTGAAGCTTTCTTT. The V and J genes are TRBV18 and TRBJ1-1; no definite D call. Germline values: CDR1 KGHSH, CDR2 LQKENI. The CDR3 extends over 14 amino acids. Trimming took 3 bases from V and 2 from J, leaving 10 bases between them.

This chain links TRBV6-1 with TRBJ1-1; TRBD1 is a possible D gene (6 bases). V was shortened by 2 bases and J by 4 bases, with 14 bases between the two germline ends. Germline CDR1 and CDR2: MNHNS and SASEGT. There are 15 residues in the CDR3. The CDR3 sequence: CASSERGEGFTEAFF. CDR3 DNA: TGTGCCAGCAGTGAAAGGGGGGAGGGGTTCACTGAAGCTTTCTTT.

This clone was seen a single time. The rearrangement uses TRBV9 and TRBJ1-4; D possibly corresponds to TRBD1 (5 bases). The CDR3 contains 12 residues. In germline, CDR1 is SGDLS, CDR2 YYNGEE. The V and J ends lost 4 bases and 8 bases respectively, with 9 bases between them. Here the CDR3 reads CASSSWGEKLFF. CDR3 nucleotide sequence: TGTGCCAGCAGCTCTTGGGGGGAAAAACTGTTTTTT.

The V call is TRBV18, the J call TRBJ1-5; the D is unclear. From germline, CDR1 is KGHSH and CDR2 LQKENI. V was pared by 3 bases and J by 0 bases, with 3 bases between. The CDR3 consists of 13 residues. CDR3 sequence: CASSPYSNQPQHF. Here the CDR3 DNA reads TGTGCCAGCTCACCCTATAGCAATCAGCCCCAGCATTTT.

The chain carries TRBV4-1 and TRBJ1-1; D uncertain. The germline CDR1 and CDR2 sequences are MGHRA and YSYEKL. With 4 bases removed from V and 4 bases from J, the gap between germline ends came to 7 bases. There are 12 residues in the CDR3. For the CDR3, the DNA is TGCGCCAGCAGCCGGACCTCCACTGAAGCTTTCTTT. Protein: CASSRTSTEAFF.

This clone was seen once. This chain joins TRBV19 and TRBJ2-6; D is ambiguous. This CDR3 has 17 residues. Trimming took off 4 bases at V and 0 bases at J, with 13 bases between the two ends. Germline V gene lookup returns CDR1 LNHDA and CDR2 SQIVND (reference sequence). The chain's CDR3 is CASSSDSRYSGANVLTF. CDR3 nucleotide sequence: TGTGCCAGTAGTAGCGATTCTCGGTACTCTGGGGCCAACGTCCTGACTTTC.

J is TRBJ1-1 and V is TRBV29-1; TRBD1 matches 10 bases. V was clipped by 7 bases and J by 4 bases; unmatched bases: 6. This CDR3 has 13 residues. Germline V gene lookup returns CDR1 SQVTM and CDR2 ANQGSEA. The CDR3 loop reads CSAEGQGLTEAFF. CDR3 nucleotide sequence: TGCAGCGCCGAGGGACAGGGGCTCACTGAAGCTTTCTTT.